A selection of T cell receptor beta chains follows, all from one sample in a study of T cell repertoires in cytomegalovirus infection. Via MiXCR, TCRdb re-called the reads, giving one row per CDR3 protein. The table includes some 400,000 distinct CDR3 sequences, around 32% detected once. The specimen sequenced was PBMCs. These receptors came from a human donor in good health (CMV status not recorded). Some clones in this sample may be carry-over from other donors' samples. Each CDR3 is given with its conserved first and last residue. A D gene is named only where the DNA matches it firmly. Size is stated for part of the rows, as once, few or many counts, or as a class when the clone is expanded.

TRBD2,many,TRBJ2-7,TRBV7-8,TGTGCCAGCAGCCAATCACTAGCGTACTCCTACGAGCAGTACTTC,CASSQSLAYSYEQYF
TRBD1,-,TRBJ1-4,TRBV12-3/TRBV12-4,TGTGCCAGCAGTTTGAGCGACAGGGTACCAAATGAAAAACTGTTTTTT,CASSLSDRVPNEKLFF
-,-,TRBJ2-2,TRBV7-8,TGTGCCAGCAGCTTACCTTTACGATTTATAGGGGATGACACCGGTGAGCTGTTTTTT,CASSLPLRFIGDDTGELFF
-,-,TRBJ1-1,TRBV7-2,TGTGCCAGCAGCTCAGCGGGGCGGTCCTGGACTGAAGCTTTCTTT,CASSSAGRSWTEAFF
-,-,TRBJ1-1,TRBV10-3,TGTGCCATCAGTGAGGGAGGGGTGAACACTGAAGCTTTCTTT,CAISEGGVNTEAFF
TRBD1,many,TRBJ2-1,TRBV7-6,TGTGCCAGCAGCCTCGGGCGGGACAGGGGCTCCAGTGAGCAGTTCTTC,CASSLGRDRGSSEQFF
-,few,TRBJ1-4,TRBV5-6,TGTGCCAGCAGCCGACAAGCCCTGGACTTGGAACTGTTTTTT,CASSRQALDLELFF
-,few,TRBJ1-2,TRBV6-2/TRBV6-3,TGTGCCAGCAGTTACTCGAGGAACAGGGATGACCGGAACTATGGCTACACCTTC,CASSYSRNRDDRNYGYTF
-,many,TRBJ2-3,TRBV11-2,TGTGCCAGCAGCTTATTGGAGGGCCGCACAGATACGCAGTATTTT,CASSLLEGRTDTQYF
-,many,TRBJ1-2,TRBV6-1,TGTGCCAGCAGAATTCTGGGGGCGCATAACTATGGCTACACCTTC,CASRILGAHNYGYTF
-,-,TRBJ2-1,TRBV10-3,TGTGCCATCAACCGGGAATTCTCCTACAATGAGCAGTTCTTC,CAINREFSYNEQFF
-,few,TRBJ2-3,TRBV6-2/TRBV6-3,TGTGCCAGCAGGATGACAGGATTTACAGATACGCAGTATTTT,CASRMTGFTDTQYF
-,few,TRBJ2-1,TRBV4-1,TGCGCCAGCAGCCAGCAACTCAGCTCCTACAATGAGCAGTTCTTC,CASSQQLSSYNEQFF
-,many,TRBJ1-5,TRBV12-3/TRBV12-4,TGTGCCAGCAGTTTAGCGCTGGGGCCTCGAAGTAGGCAGCCCCAGCATTTT,CASSLALGPRSRQPQHF
-,-,TRBJ2-5,TRBV6-6,TGTGCCAGCAGTTACCAGGGGAAACAAGAGACCCAGTACTTC,CASSYQGKQETQYF
-,few,TRBJ1-2,TRBV5-4,TGTGCCAGCAGCTTCGGCTACGGCGACTATGGCTACACCTTC,CASSFGYGDYGYTF
-,-,TRBJ1-5,TRBV4-3,TGCGCCAGCAGCCAAGCGGCAGAGAATCAGCCCCAGCATTTT,CASSQAAENQPQHF
TRBD1,many,TRBJ2-7,TRBV7-6,TGTGCCAGCAGCCTATGGGACAGCTCCTACGAGCAGTACTTC,CASSLWDSSYEQYF
-,-,TRBJ1-1,TRBV2,TGTGCCAGCGGCCCAAACAACAGGGCGAACACTGAAGCTTTCTTT,CASGPNNRANTEAFF
-,few,TRBJ1-4,TRBV7-9,TGTGCCAGCAGCTATCATAATGAAAAACTGTTTTTT,CASSYHNEKLFF
TRBD2,many,TRBJ2-2,TRBV12-3/TRBV12-4,TGTGCCAGCAGTTCCAAGATTAGCGGGGGGACGACCGGGGAGCTGTTTTTT,CASSSKISGGTTGELFF
TRBD1,many,TRBJ1-4,TRBV7-2,TGTGCCAGCAGCTTAGACTCAGCAGGGGGAGCCCTCCTTTGG,CASSLDSAGGALLW
TRBD2,-,TRBJ2-1,TRBV29-1,TGCAGCGTTGACGGGGGGTTATCCTACAATGAGCCGTTCTTC,CSVDGGLSYNEPFF
-,-,TRBJ1-2,TRBV6-6,TGTGCCAGCAGTTACTCGGAGGGCGGCTACACCTTC,CASSYSEGGYTF
-,-,TRBJ1-3,TRBV5-4,TGTGCCAGCAGCTTGAGAGGGACGGATTTACTCTCTGGAAACACCATATATTTT,CASSLRGTDLLSGNTIYF
-,-,TRBJ2-3,TRBV27,TGTGCCAGCGGGCCCCATAACACAGATACGCAGTATTTT,CASGPHNTDTQYF
-,few,TRBJ2-1,TRBV6-1,TGTGCCAGCAGTTACGGGGACATGTTCAATGAGCAGTTCTTC,CASSYGDMFNEQFF
-,-,TRBJ2-7,TRBV3-1,TGTGCCAGCAGCCAAGAGGCGGCCCGCGGATGGGAGCAGTACTTC,CASSQEAARGWEQYF
TRBD2,many,TRBJ2-3,TRBV7-2,TGTGCCAGCAGCTTAGGTGGCGGGGGGCGCGTAGATACGCAGTATTTT,CASSLGGGGRVDTQYF
TRBD1,many,TRBJ1-4,TRBV7-6,TGTGCCAGCAGCTTAGGCAAGGGGGCGCGAGCTAATGAAAAACTGTTTTTT,CASSLGKGARANEKLFF
-,few,TRBJ1-1,TRBV12-3/TRBV12-4,TGTGCCAGCACCCCCGGGAAGGGGCACACTGAAGCTTTCTTT,CASTPGKGHTEAFF
-,-,TRBJ2-7,TRBV4-1,TGCGCCAGCAGCCAAGGGCAGGACATTCGGTACGAGCAGTACTTC,CASSQGQDIRYEQYF
-,-,TRBJ2-5,TRBV7-6,TGTGCCCGCAGCTTATATGGAGAGCAAGAGACCCAGTCCTTC,CARSLYGEQETQSF
-,-,TRBJ1-6,TRBV6-1,TGTGCCAGCAGCCAACAGAATTCACCCCTCCACTTT,CASSQQNSPLHF
TRBD1,few,TRBJ2-6,TRBV2,TGTGCCAGCAGTGAATTTCCAGGGGGCACTGGGGCCAACGTCCTGACTTTC,CASSEFPGGTGANVLTF
-,-,TRBJ2-1,TRBV7-9,TGTGCCAGCAGCCCCGCGGGACGAGGCAACAATGAGCAGTTCTTC,CASSPAGRGNNEQFF
-,few,TRBJ2-2,TRBV11-2,TGTGCCAGCAGCTTTGAACCCGCGAACACCGGGGAGCTGTTTTTT,CASSFEPANTGELFF
-,few,TRBJ1-1,TRBV4-1,TGCGCCAGCAGCCAAGATCGGTCATTTCGTCGGAGGGGCACTGAAGCTTTCTTT,CASSQDRSFRRRGTEAFF
TRBD1,-,TRBJ1-5,TRBV20-1,TGCAGTGCTAGAGGCCAGGGGGCAATGGTTGGCAATCAGCCCCAGCATTTT,CSARGQGAMVGNQPQHF
TRBD1,-,TRBJ2-1,TRBV5-4,TGTGCCAGCAGCTTGTTTGGGGACAGGTACAATGAGCAGTTCTTC,CASSLFGDRYNEQFF
-,few,TRBJ2-3,TRBV6-1,TGTGCCAGCAGTGAAGCAGTGGGAGATACGCAGTATTTT,CASSEAVGDTQYF
-,-,TRBJ1-4,TRBV14,TGTGCCAGCAGCCAAGGGACGGAAGCCTTCGGTGAAAAACTGTTTTTT,CASSQGTEAFGEKLFF
-,-,TRBJ1-2,TRBV20-1,TGCAGTGCTAGAGATCTCACCGGGTTACATGGCTACACCTTC,CSARDLTGLHGYTF
-,-,TRBJ1-1,TRBV28,TGTGCCAGCAGTCAAGCCGGGAGCTACACTGAAGCTTTCTTT,CASSQAGSYTEAFF
TRBD1,-,TRBJ1-2,TRBV11-2,TGTGCCAGCAGCTCGGGACAGGGAGGCTTTGGTGGCTACACCTTC,CASSSGQGGFGGYTF
TRBD1,-,TRBJ1-2,TRBV27,TGTGCCAGCAGTCGACGGGACAGACCTAACTATGGCTACACCTTC,CASSRRDRPNYGYTF
-,-,TRBJ2-7,TRBV9,TGTGCCAGCAGCGCGGAGGGGGGAGCAGGGGGAACCTACGAGCAGTACTTC,CASSAEGGAGGTYEQYF
TRBD1,-,TRBJ2-3,TRBV2,TGTGCCAGCAGTGAAGTGGACGGGACAGGCACAGATACGCAGTATTTT,CASSEVDGTGTDTQYF
-,few,TRBJ2-2,TRBV4-1,TGCGCCAGCAGCCAAGAGCGATTTCGTGCAGGGAAGAACACCGGGGAGCTGTTTTTT,CASSQERFRAGKNTGELFF
-,-,TRBJ1-2,TRBV5-1,TGCGCCAGCAGACTGGACCGGGAGGTCGGGACAACTACATCCAACTATGGCTACACCTTC,CASRLDREVGTTTSNYGYTF
-,-,TRBJ1-1,TRBV5-1,TGCGCCAGCAGCTTGCTCCGGGAGAACACTGAAGCTTTCTTT,CASSLLRENTEAFF
TRBD1,few,TRBJ1-5,TRBV4-1,TGCGCCAGCAGCCAAGATAGGCAGGGGGTGAGAGGCAATCAGCCCCAGCATTTT,CASSQDRQGVRGNQPQHF
TRBD2,-,TRBJ2-5,TRBV11-3,TGTGCCAGCAGCTTCGGGACTAGCGGGGGAGAGACCCAGTACTTC,CASSFGTSGGETQYF